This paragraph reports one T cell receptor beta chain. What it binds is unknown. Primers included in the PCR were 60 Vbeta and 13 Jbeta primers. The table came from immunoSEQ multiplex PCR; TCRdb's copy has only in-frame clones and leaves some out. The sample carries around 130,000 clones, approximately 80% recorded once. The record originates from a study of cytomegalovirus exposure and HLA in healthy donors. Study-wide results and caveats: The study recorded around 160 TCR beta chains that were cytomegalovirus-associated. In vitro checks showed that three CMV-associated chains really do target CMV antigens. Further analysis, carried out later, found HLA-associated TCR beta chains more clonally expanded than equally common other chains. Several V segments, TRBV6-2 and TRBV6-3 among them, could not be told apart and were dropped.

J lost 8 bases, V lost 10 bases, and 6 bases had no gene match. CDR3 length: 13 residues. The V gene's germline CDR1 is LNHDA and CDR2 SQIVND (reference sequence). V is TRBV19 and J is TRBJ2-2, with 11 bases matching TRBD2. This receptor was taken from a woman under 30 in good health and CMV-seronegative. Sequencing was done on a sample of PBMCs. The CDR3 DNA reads TGTGCCACCCAGACTAGCGGGGAGGGGGAGCTGTTTTTT. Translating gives CATQTSGEGELFF.